These 28 T cell receptor beta chains share one sample of origin, sequenced in a study of cytomegalovirus exposure and HLA in healthy donors. PCR used 60 Vbeta primers and 13 Jbeta primers. Profiling relied on immunoSEQ multiplex PCR, and the TCRdb table lists in-frame clones only, not all of them. The sample consists of fewer than 200,000 clones, around 81% of them appearing once. Sequencing used PBMCs. These receptors originate from a woman under 40 in good health and CMV-seronegative.

The chain has TRBV5-6 and TRBJ2-1; D might be TRBD1 (6 bases). The V gene's germline CDR1 is SGHDT and CDR2 YYEEEE. Trimming took 0 bases from V and 4 from J, leaving 11 bases between them. The CDR3 has 15 residues. Written as DNA, the CDR3 is TGTGCCAGCAGCTTGGGTTGGGACACTTACAATGAGCAGTTCTTC. Protein sequence: CASSLGWDTYNEQFF.

This clone has just a few counts. The chain combines TRBV11-2 with TRBJ1-4; 11 bases match TRBD1. Germline trimming cut 5 bases from V and 8 bases from J; bases unmatched to any gene: 7. The V gene's germline CDR1 is SGHAT and CDR2 FQNNGV. The CDR3 extends over 15 amino acids. CDR3 region: CASSLPGQGAEKLFF. In DNA form, the CDR3 reads TGTGCCAGCAGCCTACCCGGACAGGGGGCCGAAAAACTGTTTTTT.

V and J are TRBV20-1 and TRBJ1-5; the D gene is possibly TRBD1 (6 bases). Germline values: CDR1 DFQATT, CDR2 SNEGSKA (reference sequence). The V and J ends lost 6 bases and 5 bases respectively, with 8 bases between them. This CDR3 is built from 11 residues. For the CDR3, the DNA is TGCAGTGCCGAGGGGGATCAGCCCCAGCATTTT. Residues: CSAEGDQPQHF.

This sequence joins TRBV18 and TRBJ1-3; 8 nucleotides match TRBD1. Germline-derived CDR1 and CDR2 are KGHSH and LQKENI. J lost 4 bases, V lost 1 base, and 9 bases had no gene match. The CDR3 extends over 17 amino acids. The DNA for the CDR3 is TGTGCCAGCTCACCACTACCAGGGGGCGCATCCGGAAACACCATATATTTT. It yields the protein CASSPLPGGASGNTIYF.

The V and J genes are TRBV10-1 and TRBJ2-7, with TRBD1 identical over 10 bases. V shed 2 bases and J 1 base; nucleotides not matched to a gene: 5. This CDR3 comprises 16 residues. Germline CDR1 reads WNHNN; CDR2 reads SYGVQD (reference sequence). The CDR3 bases are TGCGCCAGCAGTGAGAATCCGGGACAGGGGTCCTACGAGCAGTACTTC. This encodes CASSENPGQGSYEQYF.

The CDR3 sequence is CASPPSMTGLTEAFF. CDR3 coding DNA: TGTGCCAGCCCACCCTCAATGACAGGGCTCACTGAAGCTTTCTTT. The chain employs TRBV28 and TRBJ1-1, with 7 nucleotides matching TRBD1. Germline V gene sequence: CDR1 MDHEN, CDR2 SYDVKM. V dropped 8 bases and J dropped 4; count of bases not matched to a gene: 13. The CDR3 has 15 amino acids.

The genes are TRBV9 and TRBJ2-2; possibly TRBD1 for D (7 bases). V shed 1 base and J shed 4 bases, with 11 bases lying between them. Germline V gives CDR1 SGDLS, CDR2 YYNGEE. The CDR3 has 15 residues. CDR3 residues: CASSVQEGATGELFF. The CDR3 DNA sequence: TGTGCCAGCAGCGTACAGGAGGGGGCCACCGGGGAGCTGTTTTTT.

V usage is TRBV27 and J usage is TRBJ1-1, with TRBD1 as a possible D gene (6 bases). Trimming took 4 bases from V and 1 from J, leaving 13 bases between them. This CDR3 spans 15 amino acids. The germline CDR1 and CDR2 sequences are MNHEY and SMNVEV (reference sequence). CDR3: CASSSTGNANTEAFF. The CDR3 nucleotides read TGTGCCAGCAGTTCCACAGGGAACGCGAACACTGAAGCTTTCTTT.

This sequence joins TRBV7-2 and TRBJ2-1; TRBD2 aligns across 9 bases. Per the germline V gene, CDR1 is SGHTA and CDR2 is FQGNSA. This CDR3 contains 15 residues. V lost 3 bases and J lost 2; bases outside the gene matches: 2. The CDR3 loop is CASSFSGGTYNEQFF. The CDR3 DNA reads as TGTGCCAGCAGCTTTAGCGGGGGAACCTACAATGAGCAGTTCTTC.

This rearrangement joins TRBV5-1 to TRBJ2-2, with D possibly matching TRBD1 (6 bases). Trimming cost V 4 bases and J 5 bases, with 18 bases left between them. The CDR3 has 16 residues. Germline values: CDR1 SGHRS, CDR2 YFSETQ. The CDR3 DNA sequence: TGCGCCAGCAGCCCGCTACAGGGTTTTAGGACCGGGGAGCTGTTTTTT. Translation gives CASSPLQGFRTGELFF. Using reference TRBV5-1 and TRBJ2-2 for the parts outside the CDR3, the full variable domain is KAGVTQTPRYLIKTRGQQVTLSCSPISGHRSVSWYQQTPGQGLQFLFEYFSETQRNKGNFPGRFSGRQFSNSRSEMNVSTLELGDSALYLCASSPLQGFRTGELFFGEGSRLTVL.

The gene calls are TRBV6-5 and TRBJ2-5; no clear D gene. The CDR3 length is 13 residues. Germline V CDR1 and CDR2: MNHEY, SVGAGI. V lost 5 bases and J lost 3, with 10 bases in between. As DNA, the CDR3 is TGTGCCAGCAGTGCGTCTTCGGAAGAGACCCAGTACTTC. Residues: CASSASSEETQYF.

The chain recombines TRBV28 with TRBJ2-3, with a possible D match to TRBD1 (6 bases). CDR3 length: 13 residues. Trimming cost V 7 bases and J 5 bases, with 13 bases left between them. The germline CDR1 and CDR2 sequences are MDHEN and SYDVKM. CDR3 region: CASKLGAVDTQYF. CDR3 nucleotides: TGTGCCAGCAAGTTGGGGGCGGTAGATACGCAGTATTTT.

The chain uses TRBV4-3 and TRBJ1-2, with 8 bases identical to TRBD1. The junction had 12 bases not matched to a gene; V was cut back by 6 bases and J by 6 bases. Germline V gives CDR1 LGHNA, CDR2 YSLEER. The CDR3 consists of 15 residues. DNA of the CDR3: TGCGCCAGCAGTCCCTACCTGGCAGGGGGCCATGGCTACACCTTC. This gives the protein CASSPYLAGGHGYTF.

This clone was seen a few times. The rearrangement joins TRBV5-6 to TRBJ1-1; 10 nucleotides align to TRBD1. Germline V gene data show CDR1 as SGHDT and CDR2 as YYEEEE. V was clipped by 3 bases and J by 8 bases; unmatched bases: 10. This CDR3 has 15 residues. CDR3 DNA: TGTGCCAGCAGCTGGTGGACAGGGGGAAATGAAGAAGCTTTCTTT. Protein sequence: CASSWWTGGNEEAFF.

This chain connects TRBV7-2 to TRBJ1-4; 8 nucleotides match TRBD1. Trimming took 5 bases from V and 7 from J; bases not matched to a gene: 9. The CDR3 totals 15 residues. Germline-derived CDR1 and CDR2 are SGHTA and FQGNSA. The CDR3 sequence is CASSVSGGAAEKLFF. CDR3 nucleotides: TGTGCCAGCAGCGTATCAGGGGGCGCGGCTGAAAAACTGTTTTTT. Combining the CDR3 with reference TRBV7-2 and TRBJ1-4 gives the whole variable domain GAGVSQSPSNKVTEKGKDVELRCDPISGHTALYWYRQSLGQGLEFLIYFQGNSAPDKSGLPSDRFSAERTGGSVSTLTIQRTQQEDSAVYLCASSVSGGAAEKLFFGSGTQLSVL.

The rearrangement uses TRBV5-5 and TRBJ2-1; no clear D. Germline CDR1 is SGHKS and CDR2 is YYEKEE (reference sequence). Trimming shortened V by 1 base and J by 5 bases, and 13 bases separated the two germline ends. This CDR3 is 15 amino acids long. For the CDR3, the DNA is TGTGCCAGCAGCTTGTCGCCGGGTTGGGACAATGAGCAGTTCTTC. It translates to CASSLSPGWDNEQFF.

J is TRBJ2-5 and V is TRBV9; the match to TRBD1 covers 7 bases. Trimming at V came to 1 base and at J to 1 base, leaving 4 bases not matched to a gene. The CDR3 extends over 15 amino acids. Germline CDR1 and CDR2: SGDLS and YYNGEE. This CDR3 reads CASSVRQGFQETQYF. The DNA for the CDR3 is TGTGCCAGCAGCGTAAGACAGGGCTTCCAAGAGACCCAGTACTTC.

This clone is a singleton in its sample. At one of its ends the junction is not consistent with the germline gene, which may arise from a read error. This chain links TRBV7-9 with TRBJ1-5; 8 nucleotides match TRBD1. The length of the CDR3 is 17 residues. CDR1 and CDR2 (germline): SEHNR, FQNEAQ (reference sequence). This CDR3 is CSSSLTGGSYSNQPQHF. The CDR3 region has the DNA TGTTCCAGCAGCTTAACAGGGGGATCTTATAGCAATCAGCCCCAGCATTTT.

The chain carries TRBV2 and TRBJ2-5; 13 nucleotides agree with TRBD2. Germline loops: CDR1 SNHLY, CDR2 FYNNEI. J lost 2 bases, V lost 6 bases, and 3 bases had no gene match. The CDR3 sequence is 15 residues long. The CDR3 reads CASRRTSGRQETQYF. CDR3 nucleotide sequence: TGTGCCAGCAGGCGGACTAGCGGGAGACAAGAGACCCAGTACTTC.

The chain links TRBV5-4 to TRBJ2-7; TRBD2 agrees at 10 bases. The CDR3 is 15 residues long. V shed 6 bases, J shed 6 bases, and the junction held 12 bases outside the gene matches. CDR1 is SGHNT, CDR2 YYREEE, per germline (reference sequence). The DNA for the CDR3 is TGTGCCAGCACCGACCCAGCGGGAGGGCCTACCGAGCAGTACTTC. This translates into CASTDPAGGPTEQYF.

This clone was observed a handful of times. The V and J genes are TRBV2 and TRBJ2-1; D possibly corresponds to TRBD2 (5 bases). The CDR3 has 13 residues. Looked up from germline, CDR1 is SNHLY and CDR2 is FYNNEI. Trimming shortened V by 5 bases and J by 4 bases, and 9 bases separated the two germline ends. The CDR3 DNA sequence: TGTGCCAGCAGTAGGGAGATATACAATGAGCAGTTCTTC. Amino acids: CASSREIYNEQFF.

The J gene is TRBJ1-1, the V gene TRBV18; 9 positions agree with TRBD1. Germline CDR1 reads KGHSH; CDR2 reads LQKENI. V lost 3 bases to trimming and J lost 4 bases; unmatched junction nucleotides: 0. The CDR3 has 13 amino acids. The CDR3 loop reads CASSPTGGTEAFF. The CDR3 DNA follows: TGTGCCAGCTCACCGACAGGGGGCACTGAAGCTTTCTTT. The full variable domain, rest sourced from reference TRBV18 and TRBJ1-1, is NAGVMQNPRHLVRRRGQEARLRCSPMKGHSHVYWYRQLPEEGLKFMVYLQKENIIDESGMPKERFSAEFPKEGPSILRIQQVVRGDSAAYFCASSPTGGTEAFFGQGTRLTVV.

The chain is built from TRBV5-1 and TRBJ1-2, with D unresolved. Germline V gene data show CDR1 as SGHRS and CDR2 as YFSETQ. The CDR3 spans 12 residues. Trimming shortened V by 1 base and J by 5 bases, and 6 bases separated the two germline ends. CDR3: CASSLPGYGYTF. Here the CDR3 DNA reads TGCGCCAGCAGCTTGCCGGGATATGGCTACACCTTC.

The chain is built from TRBV27 and TRBJ2-6; the match to TRBD1 covers 7 bases. The CDR3 spans 18 residues. The germline gives CDR1 MNHEY, CDR2 SMNVEV (reference sequence). V shed 4 bases and J 0 bases; nucleotides not matched to a gene: 9. The CDR3 nucleotides read TGTGCCAGCAGTTGGGACAGACGATTAAGCTCTGGGGCCAACGTCCTGACTTTC. Protein product: CASSWDRRLSSGANVLTF.

The rearrangement uses TRBV6-1 and TRBJ2-2; TRBD1 matches 11 bases. Per the germline V gene, CDR1 is MNHNS and CDR2 is SASEGT. There are 18 residues in the CDR3. J gave up 3 bases and V 3 bases, and 9 bases lay outside the gene matches. CDR3 loop: CASSDGVGQGAYTGELFF. In DNA form, the CDR3 reads TGTGCCAGCAGTGACGGTGTAGGACAGGGGGCTTACACCGGGGAGCTGTTTTTT.

The gene calls are TRBV25-1 and TRBJ2-3; 10 positions match TRBD2. The length of the CDR3 is 14 residues. With 3 bases clipped from V and 7 bases from J, the junction kept 4 bases outside the gene matches. Germline V gene sequence: CDR1 MGHDK, CDR2 SYGVNS. Here the CDR3 reads CASSDPGLAYTQYF. The CDR3 DNA reads TGTGCCAGCAGTGACCCGGGACTAGCGTATACGCAGTATTTT.

This CDR3 reads CANVSGRGYEQYF. As DNA, the CDR3 is TGTGCCAACGTGAGCGGGAGGGGGTACGAGCAGTACTTC. The J gene is TRBJ2-7, the V gene TRBV19; 10 nucleotides line up with TRBD2. Trimming took 10 bases from V and 4 from J; bases not matched to a gene: 7. The CDR3 is 13 amino acids. In germline, CDR1 is LNHDA, CDR2 SQIVND (reference sequence).

V is TRBV27 and J is TRBJ2-3; 8 nucleotides align to TRBD2. This CDR3 contains 19 residues. The V segment lost 6 bases and the J segment 3 bases; nucleotides outside the gene matches: 20. Per germline, CDR1 MNHEY and CDR2 SMNVEV (reference sequence). The CDR3 nucleotides read TGTGCCAGCAGGAAGGGAACGGGCGGGGGGTGGAAGAGGACAGATACGCAGTATTTT. Its translation: CASRKGTGGGWKRTDTQYF.